This T cell receptor beta chain was identified during a study of blood T cell repertoires in COVID-19. The overall study: Italy, Spain and the United States were the sources of the convalescent and acute COVID-19 samples.

TCRdb's copy holds only in-frame clones and misses some; the assay was immunoSEQ multiplex PCR. The data contain 150,000 to 200,000 clones, 87% of them singletons. The CDR3 length is 13 residues. Germline V gene sequence: CDR1 SGHNT, CDR2 YYREEE (reference sequence). The V gene end was trimmed by 5 bases and the J gene end by 5 bases; junction bases not matched to a gene: 3. The rearrangement uses TRBV5-4 and TRBJ1-4; 7 bases agree with TRBD1. Sequenced material: peripheral blood. The TCR comes from a young man with active or convalescent COVID-19. The CDR3 DNA reads as TGTGCCAGCAGTTCCAGGGGGAATGAAAAACTGTTTTTT. As protein: CASSSRGNEKLFF.